Shown below are 3 T cell receptor beta chains from a single sample sequenced in a study of blood T cell repertoires in COVID-19. Data came from immunoSEQ multiplex PCR; TCRdb stores just in-frame clones and leaves some out. The sample contains approximately 230,000 clones, about 80% of which appear only once. The specimen sequenced was PBMCs or T cells enriched from blood (not recorded which). The receptors were sampled from a man aged 35 to 55 who had recovered from COVID-19.

The V gene is TRBV28, the J gene TRBJ1-2; D unresolved. The CDR3 is made up of 11 amino acids. The V gene lost 3 bases and the J gene lost 5 bases, with 4 bases spanning the gap. Germline loops: CDR1 MDHEN, CDR2 SYDVKM. DNA for the CDR3: TGTGCCAGCAGTTTCTTGTATGGCTACACCTTC. Encoded protein: CASSFLYGYTF.

The chain carries TRBV5-1 and TRBJ1-5; TRBD1 aligns across 8 bases. Germline loops: CDR1 SGHRS, CDR2 YFSETQ. Trimming took 4 bases from V and 5 from J; bases not matched to a gene: 11. CDR3 size: 16 residues. CDR3 nucleotide sequence: TGCGCCAGCAGCCGGATACCGGGACAGGCTGATCAGCCCCAGCATTTT. Encoded protein: CASSRIPGQADQPQHF.

This chain links TRBV23-1 with TRBJ1-3; D is unresolved. TRBV23-1 is an open reading frame whose function is uncertain. The CDR3 contains 12 residues. CDR3 in DNA: TGCACCCGACGGACGGCCGGAGGAACCATATATTTT. This codes for CTRRTAGGTIYF.